The T cell receptor beta chain described here comes from a study of graft-versus-host responses after intestinal transplantation. Study-level information: Anti-thymocyte globulin induction preceded two to four years of tacrolimus and steroid maintenance in all recipients.

Sequencing was performed with immunoSEQ multiplex PCR; in TCRdb, only in-frame clones are kept and a portion is missing. Of approximately 120,000 clones detected, around 94% appear once; the ten largest clones hold 0.16%. The germline V and J ends were trimmed by 2 bases and 8 bases, with 18 bases remaining between them. Germline values: CDR1 MNHEY, CDR2 SVGAGI. The length of the CDR3 is 15 residues. This clone was counted a single time. Its antigen is undetermined. The J gene is TRBJ1-2, the V gene TRBV6-5; a possible D gene is TRBD1 (6 bases). The TCR originated in a human donor who received an intestinal transplant. The input for sequencing was unstimulated CD4+ T cells sorted from spleen or lymph node cells, taken before intestinal transplant. DNA of the CDR3: TGTGCCAGCAGTTACGCCCAACAGGGTGGAGAGGGCTACACCTTC. Translated: CASSYAQQGGEGYTF.